The 9 T cell receptor beta chains reported below all come from one sample, sequenced in a study of beta chain features in type 1 diabetes. Sequencing targeted expressed TCRB transcripts, as all isolated RNA had been reverse transcribed. Clones were sequenced by immunoSEQ multiplex PCR, and TCRdb holds only the in-frame ones, with some missing. The sample lists around 300,000 clones; 8% were seen once. Source material: central memory CD4+ T cells from blood. The origin of the receptors is a young woman in good health.

The V and J genes are TRBV28 and TRBJ2-3, with D possibly TRBD2 on 7 matching bases. V was shortened by 8 bases and J by 2 bases, with 17 bases between the two germline ends. The CDR3 covers 15 residues. Per germline, CDR1 MDHEN and CDR2 SYDVKM. CDR3 region: CASGNRGAPTDTQYF. The CDR3 region has the DNA TGTGCCAGCGGTAACCGGGGGGCGCCCACAGATACGCAGTATTTT.

Only a few counts were recorded for this clone. The rearrangement joins TRBV13 to TRBJ1-2; D uncertain. Between the trimmed V and J ends, which lost 1 base and 4 bases, there was a span of 7 bases. CDR3 size: 13 residues. Germline V CDR1 and CDR2: PRHDT, FYEKMQ (reference sequence). The CDR3 DNA follows: TGTGCCAGCAGCTTAGCCTCCGGCTATGGCTACACCTTC. Translating it yields CASSLASGYGYTF. The full variable domain, completed using reference TRBV13 and TRBJ1-2, is AAGVIQSPRHLIKEKRETATLKCYPIPRHDTVYWYQQGPGQDPQFLISFYEKMQSDKGSIPDRFSAQQFSDYHSELNMSSLELGDSALYFCASSLASGYGYTFGSGTRLTVV.

The chain carries TRBV11-2 and TRBJ2-1, with TRBD2 as a possible D gene (5 bases). The CDR3 covers 18 residues. Trimming took off 4 bases at V and 0 bases at J, with 19 bases between the two ends. Germline V gene data show CDR1 as SGHAT and CDR2 as FQNNGV. The CDR3 sequence: CASSSRMGSGSSYNEQFF. As DNA, the CDR3 is TGTGCCAGCAGCTCAAGGATGGGGAGCGGAAGCTCCTACAATGAGCAGTTCTTC.

Comment on this clone: The same CDR3 also results from other DNA sequences found in this sample. The chain uses TRBV27 and TRBJ1-2; D unclear. The CDR3 is 11 amino acids. Trimming shortened V by 5 bases and J by 4 bases, and 5 bases separated the two germline ends. Germline CDR1 MNHEY, CDR2 SMNVEV (reference sequence). CDR3 amino acids: CASSKGYGYTF. CDR3 sequence (DNA): TGTGCCAGCAGTAAGGGCTATGGCTACACCTTC.

A few counts support this clone. The genes are TRBV25-1 and TRBJ1-3; D uncertain. Trimming cost V 3 bases and J 7 bases, with 19 bases left between them. The CDR3 has 16 residues. Germline CDR1 is MGHDK and CDR2 is SYGVNS. The chain's CDR3 is CASSDPTGSQGNTIYF. For the CDR3, the DNA is TGTGCCAGCAGTGACCCGACCGGCTCACAAGGGAACACCATATATTTT.

This chain connects TRBV7-2 to TRBJ2-1; tentative D call: TRBD2 (6 bases). The CDR3 is made up of 13 amino acids. The V and J ends lost 6 bases and 8 bases respectively, with 14 bases between them. Germline V lookup: CDR1 SGHTA, CDR2 FQGNSA. The CDR3 DNA follows: TGTGCCAGCAGTTACCTCCCGGGAGATGAGCAGTTCTTC. Its protein product is CASSYLPGDEQFF. The whole variable domain, filled in from reference TRBV7-2 and TRBJ2-1, reads GAGVSQSPSNKVTEKGKDVELRCDPISGHTALYWYRQSLGQGLEFLIYFQGNSAPDKSGLPSDRFSAERTGGSVSTLTIQRTQQEDSAVYLCASSYLPGDEQFFGPGTRLTVL.

Remarks on this clone: Other DNA sequences in the sample encode the same CDR3. V is TRBV7-2 and J is TRBJ2-1; the D is unclear. Germline CDR1 and CDR2: SGHTA and FQGNSA. The CDR3 is made up of 12 amino acids. Between the trimmed V and J ends, which lost 2 bases and 7 bases, there was a span of 6 bases. Here the CDR3 DNA reads TGTGCCAGCAGCTTATCGGGTAATGAGCAGTTCTTC. Protein product: CASSLSGNEQFF.

Comments on this clone: This may be a read error: a much more frequent sequence differs by one nucleotide. The chain combines TRBV5-4 with TRBJ2-3; D gene ambiguous. Trimming pared 2 bases from V and 4 bases from J, leaving 8 bases between. This CDR3 is built from 13 residues. Looked up from germline, CDR1 is SGHNT and CDR2 is YYREEE (reference sequence). The DNA of the CDR3 is TGTGCCAGCAGCTTTGGCGAAGCAGATACGCAGTATTTT. Its translation is CASSFGEADTQYF.

This clone was picked up a small number of times. CDR3 coding DNA: TGCGCCAGCAGGGAGGGAGAGACCCAGTACTTC. Amino acid sequence: CASREGETQYF. The chain links TRBV5-1 to TRBJ2-5; D possibly corresponds to TRBD2 (6 bases). The CDR3 covers 11 residues. V lost 5 bases and J lost 4, with 6 bases in between. The germline V gene encodes CDR1 SGHRS and CDR2 YFSETQ.